Presented here are 10 T cell receptor beta chains from one specimen sequenced in a study of response to subunit inactivated influenza vaccine. TCRdb redid the calling of the RT-PCR reads with MiXCR, one entry per CDR3 protein. This table has over 300,000 distinct CDR3 sequences, just over 20% appearing once. Sample: PBMCs from blood, taken around 22 months after vaccination. The source is a man aged 45 to 70 who received an inactivated influenza vaccine.

This clonotype turned up a few times. The V and J genes are TRBV9 and TRBJ1-2; 9 bases fit TRBD1. The CDR3 runs to 18 residues. V was clipped by 2 bases and J by 3 bases; unmatched bases: 14. Germline CDR1 is SGDLS and CDR2 is YYNGEE. CDR3 bases: TGTGCCAGCAGCGTGTCACCAGGGGGGAGGGACAGGGACTATGGCTACACCTTC. It translates to CASSVSPGGRDRDYGYTF.

This clonotype was detected many times. The chain combines TRBV20-1 with TRBJ2-2; 13 bases fit TRBD2. CDR1 is DFQATT and CDR2 is SNEGSKA in the germline V gene (reference sequence). Unmatched junction bases numbered 3, after V lost 2 bases and J lost 6 bases. This CDR3 region has 15 residues. In DNA, the CDR3 is TGCAGTGCTAGACCCGGACTAGCGGGAGCCGGGGAGCTGTTTTTT. It encodes CSARPGLAGAGELFF.

A remark on this clonotype: This may arise from a read error, as a much more abundant clone is one base away. The CDR3 coding sequence is TGTGCCAGCACCCGAAGACAGGGGGCTCTCGATAATTCACCCCTCCACTTT. Its protein product is CASTRRQGALDNSPLHF. The rearrangement uses TRBV11-2 and TRBJ1-6; 10 bases are shared with TRBD1. Germline V gene data show CDR1 as SGHAT and CDR2 as FQNNGV. With V trimmed by 7 bases and J by 5 bases, 11 bases remained unmatched. The CDR3 runs to 17 residues.

This clonotype has just a few counts. This chain links TRBV6-4 with TRBJ1-2; TRBD1 agrees at 7 bases. CDR3 length: 15 amino acids. With 3 bases clipped from V and 5 bases from J, the junction kept 9 bases outside the gene matches. The germline V gene encodes CDR1 MRHNA and CDR2 SNTAGT. The CDR3 loop is CASSELQGGRYGYTF. Here the CDR3 DNA reads TGTGCCAGCAGTGAGTTGCAGGGGGGAAGGTATGGCTACACCTTC.

This clonotype was recorded a few times. This chain connects TRBV3-1 to TRBJ1-1, with TRBD1 matching over 7 bases. Germline loops: CDR1 LGHDT, CDR2 YNNKEL (reference sequence). This CDR3 has 13 amino acids. V shed 4 bases, J shed 6 bases, and the junction held 5 bases outside the gene matches. CDR3 bases: TGTGCCAGCAGCCCCGACAGGGACGCTGAAGCTTTCTTT. Translating it yields CASSPDRDAEAFF.

This clonotype showed up many times. The V gene is TRBV4-1, the J gene TRBJ1-1; 10 nucleotides agree with TRBD1. With V trimmed by 4 bases and J by 4 bases, 9 bases remained unmatched. Germline CDR1 is MGHRA and CDR2 is YSYEKL. The CDR3 totals 16 residues. In DNA, the CDR3 is TGCGCCAGCAGCCCTCCCCGACAGGGGGCTTTCACTGAAGCTTTCTTT. This codes for CASSPPRQGAFTEAFF.

This clonotype was counted between two and nine times. The J gene is TRBJ1-4, the V gene TRBV4-2, with unresolved D. The CDR3 runs 14 residues. The V and J ends lost 2 bases and 6 bases respectively, with 10 bases between them. Germline values: CDR1 LGHNA, CDR2 YNFKEQ. The CDR3 coding sequence is TGTGCCAGCAGCCAAATCAGAACGCATGAAAAACTGTTTTTT. This translates into CASSQIRTHEKLFF.

The chain joins TRBV7-2 to TRBJ2-7; possibly TRBD1 or TRBD2 for D (5 bases each). The CDR3 contains 14 residues. The V and J ends lost 1 base and 1 base respectively, with 8 bases between them. In germline, CDR1 is SGHTA, CDR2 FQGNSA. The CDR3 nucleotides read TGTGCCAGCAGCTTAGATGGGGGATCCTACGAGCAGTACTTC. Translation gives CASSLDGGSYEQYF.

The chain links TRBV9 to TRBJ1-6; 8 bases are shared with TRBD1. CDR3 size: 14 residues. Germline V gene data show CDR1 as SGDLS and CDR2 as YYNGEE. J was trimmed by 7 bases and V by 4 bases; bases with no gene match: 4. In nucleotides, the CDR3 is TGTGCCAGCAGCCGGACAGGGTCAAATTCACCCCTCCACTTT. Translation: CASSRTGSNSPLHF.

V usage is TRBV6-2 or TRBV6-3 and J usage is TRBJ1-1; 8 nucleotides line up with TRBD1. J was trimmed by 0 bases and V by 7 bases; bases with no gene match: 7. The CDR3 loop spans 15 amino acids. Germline loops: CDR1 MNHEY, CDR2 SVGEGT. CDR3 amino acids: CASNRGQGLNTEAFF. CDR3 in DNA: TGTGCCAGCAACCGAGGACAGGGACTGAACACTGAAGCTTTCTTT.